The entry below describes one T cell receptor (beta chain). The sample originates from a study of molecular identifiers for immune sequencing clone quantification. It was with previously described methods and listed TCR primers that bulk TCR libraries were made. TCRdb re-derived calls from the PCR reads in MiXCR, one entry per CDR3 protein. The sample shows around 460,000 distinct CDR3 sequences, around 25% of them seen only once. This CDR3 region has 14 residues. Per germline, CDR1 MNHEY and CDR2 SVGEGT. Losses at the gene ends were 7 bases for V and 6 bases for J; bases not matched to a gene: 8. The receptor was derived from a human donor in good health. Some libraries in this study had Jurkat cell RNA spiked in. The genes are TRBV6-2 or TRBV6-3 and TRBJ1-1; 10 bases are a match to TRBD1. The specimen was naive CD8+ T cells from blood, with Jurkat cell RNA spiked in. This sample's subset: FACS-sorted CD8+CD4-CCR7+CD45RA+ naive T cells. CDR3 loop: CASNPDRGHPEAFF. In DNA, the CDR3 is TGTGCCAGCAACCCCGACAGGGGGCACCCTGAAGCTTTCTTT.